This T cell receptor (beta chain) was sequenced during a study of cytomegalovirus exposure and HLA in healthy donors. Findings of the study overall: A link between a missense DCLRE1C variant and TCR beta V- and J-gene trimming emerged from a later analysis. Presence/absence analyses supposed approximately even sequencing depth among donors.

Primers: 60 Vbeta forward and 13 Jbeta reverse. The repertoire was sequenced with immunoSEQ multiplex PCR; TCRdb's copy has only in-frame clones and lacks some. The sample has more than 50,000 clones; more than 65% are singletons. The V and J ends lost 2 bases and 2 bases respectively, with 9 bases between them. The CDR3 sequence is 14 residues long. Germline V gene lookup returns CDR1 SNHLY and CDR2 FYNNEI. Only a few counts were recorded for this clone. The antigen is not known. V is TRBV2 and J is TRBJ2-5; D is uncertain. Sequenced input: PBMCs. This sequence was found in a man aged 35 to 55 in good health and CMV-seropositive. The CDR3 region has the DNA TGTGCCAGCAGTGAAAGAGTACTACAAGAGACCCAGTACTTC. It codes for CASSERVLQETQYF. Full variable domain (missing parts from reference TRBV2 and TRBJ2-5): EPEVTQTPSHQVTQMGQEVILRCVPISNHLYFYWYRQILGQKVEFLVSFYNNEISEKSEIFDDQFSVERPDGSNFTLKIRSTKLEDSAMYFCASSERVLQETQYFGPGTRLLVL.